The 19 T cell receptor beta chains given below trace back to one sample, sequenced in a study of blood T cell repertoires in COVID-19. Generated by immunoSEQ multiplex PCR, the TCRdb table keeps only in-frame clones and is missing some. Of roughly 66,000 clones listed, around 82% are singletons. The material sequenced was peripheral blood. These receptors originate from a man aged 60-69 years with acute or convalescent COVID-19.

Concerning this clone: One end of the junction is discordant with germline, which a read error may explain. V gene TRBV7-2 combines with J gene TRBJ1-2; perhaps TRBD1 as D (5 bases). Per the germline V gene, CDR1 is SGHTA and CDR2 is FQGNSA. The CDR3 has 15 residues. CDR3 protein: CASSLASTGGMERGF. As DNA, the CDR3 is TGTGCCAGCAGCTTAGCTTCTACAGGTGGTATGGAGAGAGGCTTC.

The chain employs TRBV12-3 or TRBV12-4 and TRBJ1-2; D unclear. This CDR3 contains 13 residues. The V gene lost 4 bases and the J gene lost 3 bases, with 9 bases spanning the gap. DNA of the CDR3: TGTGCCAGCAGTTCGTTCAGCGACTATGGCTACACCTTC. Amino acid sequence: CASSSFSDYGYTF.

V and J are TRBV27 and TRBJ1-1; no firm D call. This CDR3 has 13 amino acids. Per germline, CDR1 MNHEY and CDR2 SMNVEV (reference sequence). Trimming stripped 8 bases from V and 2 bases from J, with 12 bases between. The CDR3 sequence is CASGRTENTEAFF. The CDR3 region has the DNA TGTGCCAGCGGCCGGACTGAAAACACTGAAGCTTTCTTT.

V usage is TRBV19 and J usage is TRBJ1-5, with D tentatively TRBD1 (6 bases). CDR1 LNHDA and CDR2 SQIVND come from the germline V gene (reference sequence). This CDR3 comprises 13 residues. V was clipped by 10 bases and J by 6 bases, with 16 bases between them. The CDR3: CATTGQRRQPQHF. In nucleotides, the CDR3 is TGTGCCACCACCGGACAGAGACGTCAGCCCCAGCATTTT.

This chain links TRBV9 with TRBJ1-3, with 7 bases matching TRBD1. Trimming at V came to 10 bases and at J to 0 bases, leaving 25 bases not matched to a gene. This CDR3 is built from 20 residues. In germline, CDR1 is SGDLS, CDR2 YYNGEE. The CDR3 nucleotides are TGTGCCCTTCCCCCCTCGCAGGGACAGTTGAGTCTTAACTCTGGAAACACCATATATTTT. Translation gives CALPPSQGQLSLNSGNTIYF. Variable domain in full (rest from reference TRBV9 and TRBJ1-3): DSGVTQTPKHLITATGQRVTLRCSPRSGDLSVYWYQQSLDQGLQFLIQYYNGEERAKGNILERFSAQQFPDLHSELNLSSLELGDSALYFCALPPSQGQLSLNSGNTIYFGEGSWLTVV.

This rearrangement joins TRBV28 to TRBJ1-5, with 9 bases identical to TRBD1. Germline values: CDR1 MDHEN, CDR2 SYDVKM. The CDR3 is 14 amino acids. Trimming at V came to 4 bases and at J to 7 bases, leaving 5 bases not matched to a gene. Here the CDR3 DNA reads TGTGCCAGCAGTTCACAGGGGGCGAGGCAGCCCCAGCATTTT. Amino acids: CASSSQGARQPQHF.

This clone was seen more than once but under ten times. The CDR3 sequence: CASSSGGRGNIQYF. The CDR3, as DNA: TGTGCCAGCAGCTCCGGGGGGCGGGGAAACATTCAGTACTTC. The genes are TRBV7-2 and TRBJ2-4, with D possibly matching TRBD2 (7 bases). There are 14 residues in the CDR3. V lost 4 bases and J lost 6, with 13 bases in between. Germline lookup yields CDR1 SGHTA and CDR2 FQGNSA.

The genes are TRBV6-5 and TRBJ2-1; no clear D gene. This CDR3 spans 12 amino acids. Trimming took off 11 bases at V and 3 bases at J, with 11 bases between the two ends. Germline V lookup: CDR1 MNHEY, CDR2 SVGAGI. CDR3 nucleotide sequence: TGTGCCTCCAAGACAAGCTACAATGAGCAGTTCTTC. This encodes CASKTSYNEQFF.

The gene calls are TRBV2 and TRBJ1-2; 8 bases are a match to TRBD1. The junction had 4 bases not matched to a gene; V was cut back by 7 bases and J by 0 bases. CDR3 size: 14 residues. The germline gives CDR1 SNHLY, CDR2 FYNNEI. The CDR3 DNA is TGTGCCAGCACTTCGGACAGGGCTAACTATGGCTACACCTTC. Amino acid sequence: CASTSDRANYGYTF.

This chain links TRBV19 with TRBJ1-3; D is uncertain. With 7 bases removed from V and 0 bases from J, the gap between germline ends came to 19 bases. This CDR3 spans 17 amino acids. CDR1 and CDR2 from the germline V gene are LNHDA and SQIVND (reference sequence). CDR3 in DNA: TGTGCCAGTATCCCGACGGGGATCGGAGCCTCTGGAAACACCATATATTTT. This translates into CASIPTGIGASGNTIYF. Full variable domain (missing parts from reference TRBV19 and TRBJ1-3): DGGITQSPKYLFRKEGQNVTLSCEQNLNHDAMYWYRQDPGQGLRLIYYSQIVNDFQKGDIAEGYSVSREKKESFPLTVTSAQKNPTAFYLCASIPTGIGASGNTIYFGEGSWLTVV.

CDR3 amino acids: CASSFPGESPLHF. The CDR3 nucleotides are TGTGCCAGCAGCTTTCCAGGGGAGTCACCCCTCCACTTT. V usage is TRBV7-9 and J usage is TRBJ1-6, with D perhaps matching TRBD1 (6 bases). V was pared by 3 bases and J by 10 bases, with 10 bases between. Per germline, CDR1 SEHNR and CDR2 FQNEAQ (reference sequence). The CDR3 consists of 13 residues.

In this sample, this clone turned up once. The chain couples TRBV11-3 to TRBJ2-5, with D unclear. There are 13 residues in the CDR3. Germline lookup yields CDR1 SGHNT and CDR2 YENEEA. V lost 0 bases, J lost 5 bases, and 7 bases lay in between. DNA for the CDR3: TGTGCCAGCAGCTTAGAAGCACGGGAGACCCAGTACTTC. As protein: CASSLEARETQYF.

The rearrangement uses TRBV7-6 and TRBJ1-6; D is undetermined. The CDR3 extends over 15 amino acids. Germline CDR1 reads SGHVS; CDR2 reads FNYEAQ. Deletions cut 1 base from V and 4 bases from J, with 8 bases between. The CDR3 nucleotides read TGTGCCAGCAGCTTAGTCGAGGGTTATAATTCACCCCTCCACTTT. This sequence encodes CASSLVEGYNSPLHF.

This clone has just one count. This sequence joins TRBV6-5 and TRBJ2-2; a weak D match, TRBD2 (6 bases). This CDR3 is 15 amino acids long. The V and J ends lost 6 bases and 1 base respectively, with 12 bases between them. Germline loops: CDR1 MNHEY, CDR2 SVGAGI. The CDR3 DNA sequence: TGTGCCAGCAGCCTCGGGACTGAGAACACCGGGGAGCTGTTTTTT. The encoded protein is CASSLGTENTGELFF.

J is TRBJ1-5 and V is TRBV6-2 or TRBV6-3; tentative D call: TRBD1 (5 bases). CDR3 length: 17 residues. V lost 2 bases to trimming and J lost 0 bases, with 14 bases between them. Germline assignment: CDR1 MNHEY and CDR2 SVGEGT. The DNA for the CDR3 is TGTGCCAGCAGTTACCCGGACACCAGGAATAGCAATCAGCCCCAGCATTTT. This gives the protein CASSYPDTRNSNQPQHF.

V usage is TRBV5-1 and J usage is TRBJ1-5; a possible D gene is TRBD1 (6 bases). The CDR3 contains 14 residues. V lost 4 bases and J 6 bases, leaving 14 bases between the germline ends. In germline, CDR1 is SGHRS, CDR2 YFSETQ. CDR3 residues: CASSLTGGSQPQHF. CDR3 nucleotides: TGCGCCAGCAGCCTGACAGGTGGGAGTCAGCCCCAGCATTTT.

This CDR3 reads CASSPRGGARDYGYTF. The CDR3 bases are TGTGCCAGCAGCCCCCGGGGGGGGGCGCGGGATTATGGCTACACCTTC. This chain joins TRBV7-2 and TRBJ1-2; tentative D call: TRBD1 (6 bases). V gave up 5 bases and J gave up 5 bases, with 21 bases separating them. Germline CDR1 reads SGHTA; CDR2 reads FQGNSA. The length of the CDR3 is 16 residues.

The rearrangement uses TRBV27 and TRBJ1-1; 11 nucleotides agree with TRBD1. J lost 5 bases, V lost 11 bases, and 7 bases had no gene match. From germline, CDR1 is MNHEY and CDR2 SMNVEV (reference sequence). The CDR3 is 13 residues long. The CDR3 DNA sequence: TGTGCCGCACGGGACAGGGGGAGGACTGAAGCTTTCTTT. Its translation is CAARDRGRTEAFF.

Here the CDR3 DNA reads TGTGCCTGGAGCATACTAGCGGGGGAGACCCAGTACTTC. Translation: CAWSILAGETQYF. The chain employs TRBV30 and TRBJ2-5; 10 bases agree with TRBD2. Losses at the gene ends were 3 bases for V and 5 bases for J; bases not matched to a gene: 3. This CDR3 has 13 amino acids. Germline loops: CDR1 GTSNPN, CDR2 SVGIG (reference sequence).